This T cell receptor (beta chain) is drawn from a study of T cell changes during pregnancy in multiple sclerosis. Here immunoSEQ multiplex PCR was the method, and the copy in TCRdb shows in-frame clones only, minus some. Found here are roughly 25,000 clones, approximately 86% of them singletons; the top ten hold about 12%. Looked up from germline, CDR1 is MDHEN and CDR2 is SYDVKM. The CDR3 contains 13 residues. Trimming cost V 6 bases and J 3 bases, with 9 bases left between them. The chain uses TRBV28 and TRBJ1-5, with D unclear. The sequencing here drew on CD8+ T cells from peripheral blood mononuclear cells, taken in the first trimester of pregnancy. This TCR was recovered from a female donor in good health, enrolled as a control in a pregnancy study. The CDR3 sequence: CASRTAYNQPQHF. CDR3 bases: TGTGCCAGCAGAACAGCTTACAATCAGCCCCAGCATTTT.